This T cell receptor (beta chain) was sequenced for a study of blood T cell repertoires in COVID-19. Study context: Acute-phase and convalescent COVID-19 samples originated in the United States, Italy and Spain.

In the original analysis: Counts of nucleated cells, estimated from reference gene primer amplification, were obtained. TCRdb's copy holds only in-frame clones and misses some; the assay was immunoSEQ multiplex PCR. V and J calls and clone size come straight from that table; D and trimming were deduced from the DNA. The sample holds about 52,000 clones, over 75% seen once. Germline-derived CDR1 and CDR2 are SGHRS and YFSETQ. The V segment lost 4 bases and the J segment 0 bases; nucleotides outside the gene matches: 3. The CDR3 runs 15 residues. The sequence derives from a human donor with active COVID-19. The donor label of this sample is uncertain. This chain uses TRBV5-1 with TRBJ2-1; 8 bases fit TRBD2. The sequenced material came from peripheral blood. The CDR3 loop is CASSRSGGSYNEQFF. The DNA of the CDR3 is TGCGCCAGCAGCCGAAGCGGGGGCTCCTACAATGAGCAGTTCTTC.